This T cell receptor beta chain was sequenced for a study of blood T cell repertoires in COVID-19. On the study more broadly: T cells, B-cell-depleted T cells, or PBMCs provided the cDNA or gDNA that served as material.

Only in-frame clones appear in the TCRdb table, and some are missing; sequencing was by immunoSEQ multiplex PCR. The sample holds 380,000 or so clones, more than 75% seen once. Participant-reported clinical history was the basis for cohort assignment. This TCR derives from a woman younger than 45 with acute COVID-19. The sample was PBMCs or T cells enriched from blood (not recorded which).

The CDR3 DNA sequence: TGTGCCAGCAGCCCTACTAGCGGGATTAACAATGAGCAGTTCTTC. Residues: CASSPTSGINNEQFF. The V call is TRBV7-3, the J call TRBJ2-1; 10 bases map to TRBD2. This CDR3 comprises 15 residues. After removal of 5 bases from V and 5 bases from J, the junction contained 6 bases not matched to a gene. Germline V lookup: CDR1 SGHTA, CDR2 FQGTGA.